This T cell receptor (beta chain) is from a study of beta chain features in type 1 diabetes. Study context: The patients were much like the healthy donors in age, gender and cell yields. All of the samples together had around 110,000,000 sorted cells examined.

This clone was seen more than once but under ten times. Antigen unknown. All of the isolated RNA was reverse transcribed, so expressed TCRB transcripts were sequenced. This table comes from immunoSEQ multiplex PCR, and its TCRdb copy is limited to in-frame clones, with some not included. This table has 330,000 or so clones, 10% to 15% appearing once. Study conclusions and caveats: For Type 1 diabetes patients, all four CD4+ subsets carried TCRB CDR3s that were moderately but significantly shorter. Reduced insertions and increased deletions marked VDJ junctions in type 1 diabetes patients.

The CDR3 extends over 13 amino acids. Germline CDR1 is LNHDA and CDR2 is SQIVND (reference sequence). V dropped 6 bases and J dropped 0 bases, with 8 bases sitting between them. V and J are TRBV19 and TRBJ1-2, with a possible D match to TRBD1 (5 bases). The specimen was naive CD4+ T cells from blood. The TCR sequence derives from a woman between 18 and 30 years old with type 1 diabetes. The CDR3 reads CASRGGANYGYTF. Written as DNA, the CDR3 is TGTGCCAGTAGAGGAGGGGCTAACTATGGCTACACCTTC.